The following is a T cell receptor (beta chain) sequence with its context. Its cognate antigen is unknown. This record belongs to a study of glioma-infiltrating T cells. Findings and caveats of the study: Gliomas, especially low-grade, showed above-expected tissue-blood divergence; non-neoplastic patients showed below.

The CDR3 is 14 amino acids. Germline loops: CDR1 SGHAT, CDR2 FQNNGV. V lost 2 bases, J lost 7 bases, and 15 bases lay in between. The iRepertoire nested amplicon-rescue multiplex PCR amplified TCR alpha and beta CDR3s from RNA. For one-step reverse transcription and amplification, roughly 85-450 ng of tissue mRNA or PBMC total RNA was used. TCRdb processed the multiplex PCR reads anew with MiXCR; each CDR3 protein has one entry. The sample consists of about 110,000 distinct CDR3 sequences, 25% to 30% of them appearing once. V gene TRBV11-2 combines with J gene TRBJ2-7, with D perhaps TRBD1 or TRBD2 (5 bases each). The source is a human donor with low-grade glioma or glioblastoma, undergoing nonglioma brain surgery, or in good health (not recorded which). The material sequenced was glioma tissue, nonneoplastic brain tissue, or PBMCs (not recorded which). The CDR3 sequence is CASSLMSTAEEQYF. In DNA, the CDR3 is TGTGCCAGCAGCTTAATGTCGACAGCGGAGGAGCAGTACTTC.